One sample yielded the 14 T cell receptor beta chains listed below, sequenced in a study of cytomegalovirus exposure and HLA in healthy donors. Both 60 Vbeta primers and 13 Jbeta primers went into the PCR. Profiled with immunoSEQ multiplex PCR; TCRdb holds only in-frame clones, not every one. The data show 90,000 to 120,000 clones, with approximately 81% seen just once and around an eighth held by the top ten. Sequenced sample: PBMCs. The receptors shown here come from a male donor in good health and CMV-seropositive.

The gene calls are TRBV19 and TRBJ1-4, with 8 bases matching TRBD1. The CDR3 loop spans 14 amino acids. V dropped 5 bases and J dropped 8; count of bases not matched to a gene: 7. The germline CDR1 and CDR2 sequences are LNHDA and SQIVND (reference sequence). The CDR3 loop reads CASSLTGGEEKLFF. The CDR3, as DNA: TGTGCCAGTAGTTTAACAGGGGGGGAAGAAAAACTGTTTTTT. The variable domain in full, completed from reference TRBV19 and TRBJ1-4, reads DGGITQSPKYLFRKEGQNVTLSCEQNLNHDAMYWYRQDPGQGLRLIYYSQIVNDFQKGDIAEGYSVSREKKESFPLTVTSAQKNPTAFYLCASSLTGGEEKLFFGSGTQLSVL.

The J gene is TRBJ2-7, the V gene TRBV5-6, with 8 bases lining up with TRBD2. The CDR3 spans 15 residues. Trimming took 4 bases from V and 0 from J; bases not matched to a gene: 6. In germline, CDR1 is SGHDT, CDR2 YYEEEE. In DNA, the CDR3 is TGTGCCAGCAGCCCACGGGGGGGCAGCTCCTACGAGCAGTACTTC. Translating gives CASSPRGGSSYEQYF.

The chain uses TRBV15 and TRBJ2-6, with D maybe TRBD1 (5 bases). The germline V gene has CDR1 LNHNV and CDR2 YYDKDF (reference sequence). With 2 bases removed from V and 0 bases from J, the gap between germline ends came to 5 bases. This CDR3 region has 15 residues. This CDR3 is CATSRQGSGANVLTF. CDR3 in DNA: TGTGCCACCAGCAGACAGGGCTCTGGGGCCAACGTCCTGACTTTC.

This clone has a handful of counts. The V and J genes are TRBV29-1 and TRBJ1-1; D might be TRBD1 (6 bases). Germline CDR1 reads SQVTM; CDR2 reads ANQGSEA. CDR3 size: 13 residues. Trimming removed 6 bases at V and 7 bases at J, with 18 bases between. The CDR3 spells CSVRRGGADEAFF. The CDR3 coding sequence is TGCAGCGTCCGAAGGGGGGGCGCAGATGAAGCTTTCTTT.

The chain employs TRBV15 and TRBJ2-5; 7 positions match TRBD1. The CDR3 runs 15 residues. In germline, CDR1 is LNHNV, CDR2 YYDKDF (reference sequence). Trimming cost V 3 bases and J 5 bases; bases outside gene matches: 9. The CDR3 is CATSRLAGGVETQYF. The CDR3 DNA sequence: TGTGCCACCAGCAGGTTGGCAGGGGGTGTGGAGACCCAGTACTTC.

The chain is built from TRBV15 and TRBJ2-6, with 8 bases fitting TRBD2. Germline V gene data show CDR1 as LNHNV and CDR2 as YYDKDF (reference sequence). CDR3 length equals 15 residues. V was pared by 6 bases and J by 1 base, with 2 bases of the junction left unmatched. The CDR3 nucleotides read TGTGCCACCAGTCCGGGGGGGTCTGGGGCCAACGTCCTGACTTTC. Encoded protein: CATSPGGSGANVLTF.

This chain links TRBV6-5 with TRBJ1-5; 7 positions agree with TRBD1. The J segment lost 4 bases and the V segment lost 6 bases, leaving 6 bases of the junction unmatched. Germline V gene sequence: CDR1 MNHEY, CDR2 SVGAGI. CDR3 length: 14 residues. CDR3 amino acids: CASSPGQRNQPQHF. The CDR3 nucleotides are TGTGCCAGCAGCCCGGGACAGCGAAATCAGCCCCAGCATTTT.

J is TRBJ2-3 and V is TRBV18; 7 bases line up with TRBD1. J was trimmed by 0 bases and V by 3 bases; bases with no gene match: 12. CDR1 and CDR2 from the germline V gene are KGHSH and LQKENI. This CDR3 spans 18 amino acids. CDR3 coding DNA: TGTGCCAGCTCACCGGTGATCAAGGACAGGCCTAGCACAGATACGCAGTATTTT. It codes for CASSPVIKDRPSTDTQYF.

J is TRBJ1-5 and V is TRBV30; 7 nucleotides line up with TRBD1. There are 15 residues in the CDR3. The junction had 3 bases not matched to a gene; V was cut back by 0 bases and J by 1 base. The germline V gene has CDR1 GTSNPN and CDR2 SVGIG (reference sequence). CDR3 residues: CAWSVQGGSNQPQHF. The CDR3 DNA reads TGTGCCTGGAGTGTACAAGGGGGCAGCAATCAGCCCCAGCATTTT.

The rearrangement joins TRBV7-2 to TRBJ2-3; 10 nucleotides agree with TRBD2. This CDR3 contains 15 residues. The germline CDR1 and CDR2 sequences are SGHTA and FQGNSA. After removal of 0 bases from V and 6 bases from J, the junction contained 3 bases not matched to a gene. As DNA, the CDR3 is TGTGCCAGCAGCTTAGCGGTACTAGCGGGGGATACGCAGTATTTT. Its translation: CASSLAVLAGDTQYF.

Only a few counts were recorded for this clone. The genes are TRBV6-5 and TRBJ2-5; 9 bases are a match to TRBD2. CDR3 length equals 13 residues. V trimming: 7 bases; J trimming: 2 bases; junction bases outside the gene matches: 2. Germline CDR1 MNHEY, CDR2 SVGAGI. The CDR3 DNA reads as TGTGCCAGCACGACTAGCGGTCAAGAGACCCAGTACTTC. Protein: CASTTSGQETQYF.

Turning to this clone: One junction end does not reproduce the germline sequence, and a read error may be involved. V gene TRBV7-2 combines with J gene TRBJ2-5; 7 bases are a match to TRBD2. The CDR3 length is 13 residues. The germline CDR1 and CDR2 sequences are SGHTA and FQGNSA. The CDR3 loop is CASCLRLAETQYF. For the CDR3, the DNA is TGTGCCAGCTGCTTAAGACTAGCAGAGACCCAGTACTTC.

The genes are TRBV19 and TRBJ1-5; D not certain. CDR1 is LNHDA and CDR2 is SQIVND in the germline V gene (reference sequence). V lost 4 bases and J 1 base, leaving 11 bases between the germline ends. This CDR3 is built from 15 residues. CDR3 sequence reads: CASSTPFVSNQPQHF. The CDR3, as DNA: TGTGCCAGTAGTACTCCCTTCGTGAGCAATCAGCCCCAGCATTTT.

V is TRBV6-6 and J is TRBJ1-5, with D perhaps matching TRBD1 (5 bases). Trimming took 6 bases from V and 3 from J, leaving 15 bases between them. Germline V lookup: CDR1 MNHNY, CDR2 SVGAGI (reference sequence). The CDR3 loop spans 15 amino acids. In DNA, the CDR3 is TGTGCCAGCAGAACAGGATCCACGAACAATCAGCCCCAGCATTTT. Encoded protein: CASRTGSTNNQPQHF.